This T cell receptor beta chain emerged from a study of T cells in Graves' hyperthyroidism and ophthalmopathy. This clonotype was seen ten or more times. Antigen unknown. Germline CDR1 is MNHNS and CDR2 is SASEGT. J was trimmed by 8 bases and V by 6 bases; bases with no gene match: 8. This CDR3 has 14 amino acids. Overall study results and limits: Ophthalmopathy and stable hyperthyroidism were told apart by a 13 V-J model. Peripheral blood also featured most of the thyroid clonotypes expanded above 0.001.

Authors of the study amplified TCR beta CDR3 regions from RNA transcripts. A set of HTBI primers served as the primers for a first-round RT-PCR of the TCR CDR3. TCRdb fed the multiplex PCR reads into MiXCR, producing one record per CDR3 protein. This sample carries around 350,000 distinct CDR3 sequences, about a fifth of them seen once, and the ten largest clones take around 3.6%. Based on clinical symptoms, serum thyroxine and TRAb, thyroid ultrasound and orbital computed tomography, diagnoses were reached. Cells are PBMCs isolated from around 10 ml of fresh blood. The chain carries TRBV6-1 and TRBJ1-2, with 11 bases matching TRBD1. Sequencing was done on a sample of blood. This TCR derives from a woman between 18 and 30 years old with Graves' hyperthyroidism. CDR3 sequence (DNA): TGTGCCAGCAGGCTCGGACAGGGGGCGCACGGCTACACCTTC. Amino acids: CASRLGQGAHGYTF.